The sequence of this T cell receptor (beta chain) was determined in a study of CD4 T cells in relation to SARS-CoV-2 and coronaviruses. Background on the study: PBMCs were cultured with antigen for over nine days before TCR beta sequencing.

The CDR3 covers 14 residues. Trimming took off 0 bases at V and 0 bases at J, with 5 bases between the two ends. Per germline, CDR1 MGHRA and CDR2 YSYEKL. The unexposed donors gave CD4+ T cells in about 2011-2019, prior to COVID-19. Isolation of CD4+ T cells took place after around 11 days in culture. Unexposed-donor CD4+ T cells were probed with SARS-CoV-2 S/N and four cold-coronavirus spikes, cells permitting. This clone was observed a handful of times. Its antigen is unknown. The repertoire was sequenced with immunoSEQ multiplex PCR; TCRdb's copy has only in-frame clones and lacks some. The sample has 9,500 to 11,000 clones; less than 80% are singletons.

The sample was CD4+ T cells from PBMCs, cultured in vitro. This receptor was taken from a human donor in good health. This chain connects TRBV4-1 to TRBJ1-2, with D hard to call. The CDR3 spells CASSQDRTNYGYTF. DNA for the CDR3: TGCGCCAGCAGCCAAGATCGGACTAACTATGGCTACACCTTC.